This is a list of T cell receptor beta chains from one sample in a study of sequential checkpoint blockade in melanoma. Method: immunoSEQ multiplex PCR; TCRdb's copy keeps in-frame clones and lacks some. The profile shows 10,000 to 15,000 clones, around 68% of them singletons. Sequenced here: CD8+ T cells sorted from blood (inferred from file names), sampled from a patient given nivolumab and ipilimumab in sequence. The receptors come from a human donor with melanoma. CDR3s include the opening cysteine and the closing phenylalanine or tryptophan.

j_gene: TRBJ1-4; v_gene: TRBV5-3; CDR3aa: CAKSGGRPLFF
j_gene: TRBJ1-4; v_gene: TRBV25-1; CDR3aa: CASARQGAANEKLFF
j_gene: TRBJ2-2; v_gene: TRBV7-6; CDR3aa: CASSTAGTVGELFF
j_gene: TRBJ1-5; v_gene: TRBV19; CDR3aa: CASSIQGSNQPQHF
j_gene: TRBJ2-5; v_gene: TRBV6-4; CDR3aa: CAGSDFERTGKETQYF
j_gene: TRBJ2-7; v_gene: TRBV7-9; CDR3aa: CASSPTSGRADEQYF
j_gene: TRBJ1-6; v_gene: TRBV11-2; CDR3aa: CASSGTQGVDSPLHF
j_gene: TRBJ2-1; v_gene: TRBV7-8; CDR3aa: CASSPKARIDYNEQFF
j_gene: TRBJ2-7; v_gene: TRBV2; CDR3aa: CASRGTSGAYEQYF
j_gene: TRBJ1-2; v_gene: TRBV12-5; CDR3aa: CASGLEGQGAGGYTF
j_gene: TRBJ1-1; v_gene: TRBV2; CDR3aa: CASRDRPGTEAFF
j_gene: TRBJ2-7; v_gene: TRBV5-1; CDR3aa: CASSLVFGQYF
j_gene: TRBJ2-2; v_gene: TRBV6-5; CDR3aa: CASSRRQGAAGELFF
j_gene: TRBJ2-7; v_gene: TRBV30; CDR3aa: CAWGLTAPYEQYF
j_gene: TRBJ2-7; v_gene: TRBV11-3; CDR3aa: CASSLGVTSGAYEQYF
j_gene: TRBJ2-3; v_gene: TRBV7-9; CDR3aa: CASSLKGQERGNGTDTQYF
j_gene: TRBJ1-5; v_gene: TRBV19; CDR3aa: CASRPTGVGNQPQHF
j_gene: TRBJ2-7; v_gene: TRBV2; CDR3aa: CASSEAPGTSGMAAYEQYF
j_gene: TRBJ1-1; v_gene: TRBV7-9; CDR3aa: CASSLGGSEAFF
j_gene: TRBJ2-1; v_gene: TRBV29-1; CDR3aa: CSVPLQGEKNEQFF
j_gene: TRBJ1-5; v_gene: TRBV7-6; CDR3aa: CASSLLGEGEPQHF
j_gene: TRBJ2-7; v_gene: TRBV18; CDR3aa: CASSRGSGRSSYEQYF
j_gene: TRBJ2-1; v_gene: TRBV7-9; CDR3aa: CASTTEGRVEFF
j_gene: TRBJ1-2; v_gene: TRBV7-2; CDR3aa: CASSLVVGYTF
j_gene: TRBJ1-2; v_gene: TRBV11-2; CDR3aa: CASSLGQGRINYGYTF
j_gene: TRBJ2-3; v_gene: TRBV6-5; CDR3aa: CASSLGQGVTDTQYF
j_gene: TRBJ1-2; v_gene: TRBV9; CDR3aa: CASSPRDTPYRPYGYTF
j_gene: TRBJ2-1; v_gene: TRBV5-1; CDR3aa: CASTLGTSGYNEQFF
j_gene: TRBJ2-1; v_gene: TRBV5-1; CDR3aa: CASSLGSDNEQFF
j_gene: TRBJ1-5; v_gene: TRBV2; CDR3aa: CASSDLADSNQPQHF
j_gene: TRBJ2-3; v_gene: TRBV29-1; CDR3aa: CSVEDENSARLGGTQYF
j_gene: TRBJ1-4; v_gene: TRBV10-2; CDR3aa: CASSEGGVNEKLFF
j_gene: TRBJ2-3; v_gene: TRBV4-3; CDR3aa: CASSYSSGRTDTQYF
j_gene: TRBJ2-1; v_gene: TRBV29-1; CDR3aa: CSAAGTSGNNEQFF
j_gene: TRBJ1-2; v_gene: TRBV7-9; CDR3aa: CASRGADGYTF
j_gene: TRBJ1-4; v_gene: TRBV7-9; CDR3aa: CASSLARRGTNEKLFF
j_gene: TRBJ2-5; v_gene: TRBV5-6; CDR3aa: CASSWGGEETQYF
j_gene: TRBJ2-1; v_gene: TRBV30; CDR3aa: CAWSGLAGVGDNEQFF
j_gene: TRBJ2-2; v_gene: TRBV12-5; CDR3aa: CASGLFSPGELFF
j_gene: TRBJ2-7; v_gene: TRBV11-3; CDR3aa: CASSTGLAVYEQYF
j_gene: TRBJ1-1; v_gene: TRBV19; CDR3aa: CASSHGVAYTEAFF
j_gene: TRBJ2-1; v_gene: TRBV9; CDR3aa: CASSSRFSYNEQFF
j_gene: TRBJ1-5; v_gene: TRBV27; CDR3aa: CASSLGGSSQPQHF
j_gene: TRBJ1-2; v_gene: TRBV4-2; CDR3aa: CASSPGQGGYGYTF
j_gene: TRBJ1-1; v_gene: TRBV28; CDR3aa: CASSLYGGTNTEAFF
j_gene: TRBJ1-5; v_gene: TRBV6-6; CDR3aa: CASSPGGWDTQHF
j_gene: TRBJ2-1; v_gene: TRBV27; CDR3aa: CASSLPGLAGSNEQFF
j_gene: TRBJ1-1; v_gene: TRBV5-4; CDR3aa: CASSPRQGAEAFF
j_gene: TRBJ2-5; v_gene: TRBV5-6; CDR3aa: CASSLSGQETQYF
j_gene: TRBJ2-1; v_gene: TRBV16; CDR3aa: CASSQSRGDEQFF
j_gene: TRBJ2-1; v_gene: TRBV6-6; CDR3aa: CASSALTSGLHNEQFF
j_gene: TRBJ1-1; v_gene: TRBV4-1; CDR3aa: CASSQDRGRNTEAFF
j_gene: TRBJ2-2; v_gene: TRBV7-8; CDR3aa: CASSLNGKESATGELFF
j_gene: TRBJ2-7; v_gene: TRBV6-6; CDR3aa: CASINRDRGPYEQYF
j_gene: TRBJ2-7; v_gene: TRBV5-5; CDR3aa: CASSSSNGQGSYEQYF
j_gene: TRBJ1-1; v_gene: TRBV19; CDR3aa: CASSIHKISGDTEAFF
j_gene: TRBJ2-1; v_gene: TRBV28; CDR3aa: CASSLISEQFF
j_gene: TRBJ1-5; v_gene: TRBV7-2; CDR3aa: CASSLEVSANQPQHF
j_gene: TRBJ2-3; v_gene: TRBV5-4; CDR3aa: CASSGRGGGGNTQYF
j_gene: TRBJ1-1; v_gene: TRBV19; CDR3aa: CASSIDRNSPYTEAFF